This T cell receptor (beta chain) appears in the sequencing data of a study of CD8 T cells in ankylosing spondylitis. General observations from the study: In ankylosing spondylitis blood, a motif of roughly 8 highly homologous TCR beta variants appeared characteristic.

Using its own MiXCR run on the 5' RACE reads, TCRdb lists one record per CDR3 protein. Of hundreds of thousands of distinct CDR3 sequences listed, about a sixth are singletons. At least ten counts were recorded for this clonotype. What it binds is not known. The CDR3 sequence is 13 residues long. Germline lookup yields CDR1 SGHTA and CDR2 FQGNSA. The V end was cut by 5 bases, the J end by 3 bases, with 10 bases between. Sequenced material: blood, either unsorted or a sorted T cell fraction (not recorded which). This sequence joins TRBV7-2 and TRBJ2-5; D is uncertain. This TCR came from a male donor with ankylosing spondylitis. The CDR3 sequence is CASSQSTKETQYF. The CDR3 nucleotides are TGTGCCAGCAGCCAGAGTACGAAAGAGACCCAGTACTTC.